This section outlines one TCR beta chain sequence together with its context. Its target is unknown. The source of the sample is a study of blood T cells in healthy people across ages. Study-wide results and limits: CMV status of donors was unknown, possibly confounding expanded clonotype changes. It was the long-lived donors that had more naive CD4+ cells and higher diversity than aged donors.

Trimming took 7 bases from V and 8 from J, leaving 19 bases between them. Germline loops: CDR1 SGHRS, CDR2 YFSETQ. This CDR3 has 14 residues. A second about 6 to 12 cycle PCR used barcoded and J-beta primers. Each TCR beta cDNA got a 12-nucleotide random molecular identifier. TCRdb reprocessed the 5' RACE reads via MiXCR and lists one record per CDR3 protein. In the table there are about 1.8 million distinct CDR3 sequences, about 50% of which are singletons. The origin of this receptor is a middle-aged woman in good health. The sample comprised blood. This rearrangement joins TRBV5-1 to TRBJ2-1, with D maybe TRBD1 (5 bases). The chain's CDR3 is CASGRLSGSHEQFF. The CDR3 DNA reads TGCGCCAGCGGACGATTATCAGGGTCCCATGAGCAGTTCTTC.